In this sample, the clone carrying this T cell receptor beta chain turned up many times. Its target is unknown. Library construction for TCR beta used iRepertoire HTBI primers and Arm-PCR of CDR3 regions. TCRdb itself ran the multiplex PCR reads through MiXCR, one entry per CDR3 protein. This table has about 660,000 distinct CDR3 sequences, 30% appearing once. Trimming pared 6 bases from V and 2 bases from J, leaving 14 bases between. Germline V gene sequence: CDR1 MDHEN, CDR2 SYDVKM. The CDR3 is 15 amino acids. This sample is drawn from a study of regulatory T cells in long-lasting Graves disease. The overall study: More than 5 years of antithyroid drugs with positive TSH receptor antibodies defined persistent Graves' disease.

Time point meaning: persistent/refractory GD, antithyroid drugs over 5 years with positive TRAb. PBMC RNA served as the TCR library source. Recruitment took place at an endocrinology department in Xi'an, China. Whole-study findings and limits: Fewer public clonotypes were shared by new patients (roughly 970) than by persistent patients (around 2,900). Persistent disease preferred TRBV28, TRBJ1-2 and TRBJ2-5.

Sample: peripheral blood mononuclear cells (PBMCs), taken when the disease was refractory, from a patient treated with antithyroid drugs. The receptor was isolated from a female donor with Graves disease. The chain employs TRBV28 and TRBJ1-5; D perhaps matches TRBD1 (5 bases). The CDR3 sequence: CASRADRGGNQPQHF. The CDR3 DNA reads TGTGCCAGCAGGGCCGACAGAGGAGGCAATCAGCCCCAGCATTTT.